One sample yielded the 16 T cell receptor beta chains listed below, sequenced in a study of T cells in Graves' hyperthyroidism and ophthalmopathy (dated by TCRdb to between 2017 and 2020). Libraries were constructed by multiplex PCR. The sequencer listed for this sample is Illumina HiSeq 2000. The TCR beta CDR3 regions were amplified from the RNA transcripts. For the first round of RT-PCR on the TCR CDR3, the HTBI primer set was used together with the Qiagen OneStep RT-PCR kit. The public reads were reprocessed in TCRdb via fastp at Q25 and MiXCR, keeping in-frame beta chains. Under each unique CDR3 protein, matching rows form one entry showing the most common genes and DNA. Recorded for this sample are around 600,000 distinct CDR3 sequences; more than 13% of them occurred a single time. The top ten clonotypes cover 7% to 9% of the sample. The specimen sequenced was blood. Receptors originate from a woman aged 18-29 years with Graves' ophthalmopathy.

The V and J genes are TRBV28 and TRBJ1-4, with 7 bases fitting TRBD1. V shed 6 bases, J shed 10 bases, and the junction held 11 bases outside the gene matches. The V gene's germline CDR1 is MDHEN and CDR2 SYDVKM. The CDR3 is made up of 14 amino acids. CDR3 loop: CASRKGGAGGKLFF. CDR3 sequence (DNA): TGTGCCAGCAGGAAAGGGGGCGCTGGGGGAAAACTGTTTTTT.

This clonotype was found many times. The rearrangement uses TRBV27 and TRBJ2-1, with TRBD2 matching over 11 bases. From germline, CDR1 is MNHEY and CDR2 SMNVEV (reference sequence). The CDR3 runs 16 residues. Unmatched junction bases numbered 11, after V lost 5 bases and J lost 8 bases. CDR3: CASSVPTSGKFHEQFF. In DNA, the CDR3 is TGTGCCAGCAGTGTCCCGACTAGCGGGAAGTTTCATGAGCAGTTCTTC.

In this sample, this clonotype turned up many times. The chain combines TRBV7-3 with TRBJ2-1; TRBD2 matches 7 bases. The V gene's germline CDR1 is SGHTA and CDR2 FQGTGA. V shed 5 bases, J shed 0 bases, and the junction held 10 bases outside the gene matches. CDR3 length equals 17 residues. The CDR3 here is CASSPREGPYSYNEQFF. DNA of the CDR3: TGTGCCAGCAGCCCCAGGGAGGGGCCATACTCCTACAATGAGCAGTTCTTC.

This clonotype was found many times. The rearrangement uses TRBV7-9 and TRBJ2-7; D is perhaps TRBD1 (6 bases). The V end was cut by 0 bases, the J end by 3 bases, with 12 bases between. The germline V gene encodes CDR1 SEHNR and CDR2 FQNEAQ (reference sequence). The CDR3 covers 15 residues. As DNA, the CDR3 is TGTGCCAGCAGCTTAGCGGAACAGGGCAACTACGAGCAGTACTTC. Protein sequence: CASSLAEQGNYEQYF.

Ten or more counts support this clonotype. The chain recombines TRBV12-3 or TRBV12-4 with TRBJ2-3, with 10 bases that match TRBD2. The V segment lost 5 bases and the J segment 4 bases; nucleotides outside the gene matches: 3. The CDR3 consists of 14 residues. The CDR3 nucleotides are TGTGCCAGCAGTGGGCTAGCGGGAGCAGATACGCAGTATTTT. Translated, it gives CASSGLAGADTQYF.

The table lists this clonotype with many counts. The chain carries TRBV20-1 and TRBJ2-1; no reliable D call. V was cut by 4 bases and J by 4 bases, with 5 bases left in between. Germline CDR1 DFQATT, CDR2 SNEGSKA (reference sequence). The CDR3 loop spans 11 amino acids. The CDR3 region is CSATSYNEQFF. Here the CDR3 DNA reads TGCAGTGCTACATCATACAATGAGCAGTTCTTC.

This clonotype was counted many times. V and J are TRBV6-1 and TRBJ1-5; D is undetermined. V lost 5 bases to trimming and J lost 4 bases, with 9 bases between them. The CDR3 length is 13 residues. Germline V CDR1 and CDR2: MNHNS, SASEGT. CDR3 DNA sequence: TGTGCCAGCAGTAGTTACCTGAATCAGCCCCAGCATTTT. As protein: CASSSYLNQPQHF.

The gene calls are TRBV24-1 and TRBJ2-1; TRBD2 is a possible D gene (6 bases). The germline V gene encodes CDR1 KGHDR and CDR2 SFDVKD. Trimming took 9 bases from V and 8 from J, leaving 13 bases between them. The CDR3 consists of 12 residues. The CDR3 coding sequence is TGTGCCACCTCCGGGACTGTGTATGAGCAGTTCTTC. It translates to CATSGTVYEQFF.

The CDR3 loop reads CASSLRRTGVYEQYF. CDR3 DNA: TGTGCCAGCAGCTTACGCCGGACAGGGGTTTACGAGCAGTACTTC. The genes are TRBV7-8 and TRBJ2-7, with 9 nucleotides matching TRBD1. Germline V gene sequence: CDR1 SGHVS, CDR2 FQNEAQ. The CDR3 has 15 amino acids. J gave up 4 bases and V 2 bases, and 6 bases lay outside the gene matches.

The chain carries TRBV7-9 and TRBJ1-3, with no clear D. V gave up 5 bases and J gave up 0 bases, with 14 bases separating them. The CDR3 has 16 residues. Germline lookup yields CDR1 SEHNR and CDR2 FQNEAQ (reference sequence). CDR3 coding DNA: TGTGCCAGCAGCCTTACCGGGTCGCCCTCTGGAAACACCATATATTTT. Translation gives CASSLTGSPSGNTIYF.

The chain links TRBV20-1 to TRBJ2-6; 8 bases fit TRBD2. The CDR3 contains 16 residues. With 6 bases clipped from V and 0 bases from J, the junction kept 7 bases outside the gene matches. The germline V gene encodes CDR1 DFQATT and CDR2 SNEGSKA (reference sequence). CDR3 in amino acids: CSAGGGSHSGANVLTF. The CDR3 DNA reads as TGCAGTGCCGGGGGGGGTTCCCACTCTGGGGCCAACGTCCTGACTTTC.

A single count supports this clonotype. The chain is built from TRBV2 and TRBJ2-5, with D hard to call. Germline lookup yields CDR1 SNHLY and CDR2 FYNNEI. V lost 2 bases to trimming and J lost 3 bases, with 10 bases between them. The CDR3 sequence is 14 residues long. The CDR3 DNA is TGTGCCAGCAGTGAAATGGAAAGGGAAGAGACCCAGTACTTC. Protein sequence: CASSEMEREETQYF.

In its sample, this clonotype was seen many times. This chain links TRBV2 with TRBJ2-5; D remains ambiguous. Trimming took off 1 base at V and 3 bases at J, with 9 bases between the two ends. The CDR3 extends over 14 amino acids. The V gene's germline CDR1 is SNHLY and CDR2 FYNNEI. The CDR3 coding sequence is TGTGCCAGCAGTGAAGAGGGTATGGAAGAGACCCAGTACTTC. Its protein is CASSEEGMEETQYF.

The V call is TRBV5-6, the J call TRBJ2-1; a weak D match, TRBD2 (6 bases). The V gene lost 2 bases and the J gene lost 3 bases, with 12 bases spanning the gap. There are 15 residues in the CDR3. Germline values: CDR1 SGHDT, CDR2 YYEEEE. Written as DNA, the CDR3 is TGTGCCAGCAGCTTAGGCGGGAACAACTACAATGAGCAGTTCTTC. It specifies CASSLGGNNYNEQFF.

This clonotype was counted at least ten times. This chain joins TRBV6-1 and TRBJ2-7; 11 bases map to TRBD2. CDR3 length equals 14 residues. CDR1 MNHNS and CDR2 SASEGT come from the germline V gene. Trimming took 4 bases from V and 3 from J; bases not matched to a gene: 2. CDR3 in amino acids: CASSGGTSGYEQYF. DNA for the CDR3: TGTGCCAGCAGTGGTGGGACTAGCGGCTACGAGCAGTACTTC.

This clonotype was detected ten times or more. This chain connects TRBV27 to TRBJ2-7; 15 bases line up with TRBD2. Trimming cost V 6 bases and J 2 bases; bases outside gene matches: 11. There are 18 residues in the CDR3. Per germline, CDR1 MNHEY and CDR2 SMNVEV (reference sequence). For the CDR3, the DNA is TGTGCCAGCAGCCCGGGACTAGCGGGAGGCCAAGGGGCCTACGAGCAGTACTTC. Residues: CASSPGLAGGQGAYEQYF.